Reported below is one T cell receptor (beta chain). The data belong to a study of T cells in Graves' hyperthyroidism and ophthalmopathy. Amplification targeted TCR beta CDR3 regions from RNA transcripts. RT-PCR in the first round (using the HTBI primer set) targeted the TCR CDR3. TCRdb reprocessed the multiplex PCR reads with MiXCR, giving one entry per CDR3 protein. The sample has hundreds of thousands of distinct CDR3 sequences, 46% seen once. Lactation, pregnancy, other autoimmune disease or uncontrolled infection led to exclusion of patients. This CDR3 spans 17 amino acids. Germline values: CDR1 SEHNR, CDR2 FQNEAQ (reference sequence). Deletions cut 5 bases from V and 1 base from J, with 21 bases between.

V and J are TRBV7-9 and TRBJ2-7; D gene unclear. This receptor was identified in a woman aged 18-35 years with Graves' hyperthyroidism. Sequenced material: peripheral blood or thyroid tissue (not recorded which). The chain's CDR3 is CASSPDHREVLSYEQYF. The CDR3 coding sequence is TGTGCCAGCAGCCCGGACCACAGAGAGGTCCTTTCCTACGAGCAGTACTTC.